A selection of T cell receptor beta chains follows, all from one sample in a study of metastatic and nonmetastatic thyroid tumors. With MiXCR, TCRdb called clones anew from the PCR reads. The data contain roughly 13,000 clones, approximately 24% of them singletons. The specimen sequenced was tumor tissue. The receptors shown here come from a female donor with papillary thyroid cancer or a benign thyroid nodule (not recorded which). Some clones in this sample may be carry-over from other donors' samples. CDR3s include the opening cysteine and the closing phenylalanine or tryptophan. D genes are given only for firm matches. Clone size is shown for a subset of rows, as once, few, many or a class of expanded clone.

cdr3_nt: TGTGCCAACTCGACGACAGGGGGAAATGGCTACACCTTC; cdr3_aa: CANSTTGGNGYTF; d_call: TRBD1; clone_size: -; v_call: TRBV28; j_call: TRBJ1-2
cdr3_nt: TGCAGCGTTGGTGATAGGGGACACACTGAAGCTTTCTTT; cdr3_aa: CSVGDRGHTEAFF; d_call: -; clone_size: many; v_call: TRBV29-1; j_call: TRBJ1-1
cdr3_nt: TGTGCCAGCAGTGTAACCCTAACCGGGGAGCTGTTTTTT; cdr3_aa: CASSVTLTGELFF; d_call: -; clone_size: -; v_call: TRBV6-1; j_call: TRBJ2-2
cdr3_nt: TGTGCCAGCAGCGTAGGGCCGGCGGGAGAGAGAGAGACCCAGTACTTC; cdr3_aa: CASSVGPAGERETQYF; d_call: TRBD2; clone_size: -; v_call: TRBV9; j_call: TRBJ2-5
cdr3_nt: TGTGCCAGCAGTCGCGGTCCTAACACTGAAGCTTTCTTT; cdr3_aa: CASSRGPNTEAFF; d_call: -; clone_size: -; v_call: TRBV6-2/TRBV6-3; j_call: TRBJ1-1
cdr3_nt: TGTGCCAGCAGCCTTACCTCTTCCGGGACAATCTCCTACAATGAGCAGTTCTTC; cdr3_aa: CASSLTSSGTISYNEQFF; d_call: -; clone_size: once; v_call: TRBV11-2; j_call: TRBJ2-1
cdr3_nt: TGCGCCAGCAGCTATAAACAGAACCCTAGCACAGATACGCAGTATTTT; cdr3_aa: CASSYKQNPSTDTQYF; d_call: -; clone_size: many; v_call: TRBV5-1; j_call: TRBJ2-3
cdr3_nt: TGTGCCAGCAGTTACTCTCCCCTAGCGGGAGGCCACGAGCAGTACTTC; cdr3_aa: CASSYSPLAGGHEQYF; d_call: TRBD2; clone_size: medium-sized; v_call: TRBV6-2/TRBV6-3; j_call: TRBJ2-7
cdr3_nt: TGTGCCAGCACTTTGAGGTACGAGCAGTACTTC; cdr3_aa: CASTLRYEQYF; d_call: -; clone_size: medium-sized; v_call: TRBV6-1; j_call: TRBJ2-7
cdr3_nt: TGTGCCAGCAGTTTACGCCCCCTCCGGACTAGCTTATATTCGAGTGAGCAGTTCTTC; cdr3_aa: CASSLRPLRTSLYSSEQFF; d_call: TRBD2; clone_size: medium-sized; v_call: TRBV27; j_call: TRBJ2-1
cdr3_nt: TGTGCCAGCAGCTTAGGACTAGCGGGATATGAGCAGTTCTTC; cdr3_aa: CASSLGLAGYEQFF; d_call: TRBD2; clone_size: few; v_call: TRBV7-9; j_call: TRBJ2-1
cdr3_nt: TGCAGTGCCAAAGATGTTCTAGCGGGAGGGTTCTACAATGAGCAGTTCTTC; cdr3_aa: CSAKDVLAGGFYNEQFF; d_call: TRBD2; clone_size: medium-sized; v_call: TRBV20-1; j_call: TRBJ2-1
cdr3_nt: TGTGCCAGCAGCCTGCATGGCGAGCAGTACTTC; cdr3_aa: CASSLHGEQYF; d_call: -; clone_size: medium-sized; v_call: TRBV3-1; j_call: TRBJ2-7
cdr3_nt: TGCAGTGCTAGAGAAGGTAGCGGACCCTACAATGAGCAGTTCTTC; cdr3_aa: CSAREGSGPYNEQFF; d_call: -; clone_size: medium-sized; v_call: TRBV20-1; j_call: TRBJ2-1
cdr3_nt: TGTGCCAGCAGTTTCCAGCGGGGGGGGACCATCACCGGGGAGCTGTTTTTT; cdr3_aa: CASSFQRGGTITGELFF; d_call: TRBD2; clone_size: many; v_call: TRBV28; j_call: TRBJ2-2
cdr3_nt: TGTGTCAGCAGTGGGGTTTCCTACGAGCAGTACTTC; cdr3_aa: CVSSGVSYEQYF; d_call: -; clone_size: few; v_call: TRBV6-1; j_call: TRBJ2-7
cdr3_nt: TGTGCCAGCAGGGAGGGGGCGGGTCAGCCCCAGCATTTT; cdr3_aa: CASREGAGQPQHF; d_call: TRBD1; clone_size: -; v_call: TRBV28; j_call: TRBJ1-5
cdr3_nt: TGCAGTGCCCTTAAGGACGGTTCCTACGAGCAGTACTTC; cdr3_aa: CSALKDGSYEQYF; d_call: -; clone_size: once; v_call: TRBV20-1; j_call: TRBJ2-7
cdr3_nt: TGTGCCAGCAGCCGAGACCGGGACAGGGTCTACGAGCAGTACTTC; cdr3_aa: CASSRDRDRVYEQYF; d_call: TRBD1; clone_size: -; v_call: TRBV4-2; j_call: TRBJ2-7
cdr3_nt: TGTGCCAGCAGTCTACTTACAAGTACTACGGGCCTCCCCAATGAGCAGTTCTTC; cdr3_aa: CASSLLTSTTGLPNEQFF; d_call: -; clone_size: medium-sized; v_call: TRBV12-3/TRBV12-4; j_call: TRBJ2-1
cdr3_nt: TGCAGTGCGACCCCGACTAGGTCCTACAATGAGCAGTTCTTC; cdr3_aa: CSATPTRSYNEQFF; d_call: -; clone_size: many; v_call: TRBV20-1; j_call: TRBJ2-1
cdr3_nt: TGTGCCAGCAGTCCTGGACTAGCGGGAGTGCAGTGGCAGTTCTTC; cdr3_aa: CASSPGLAGVQWQFF; d_call: TRBD2; clone_size: medium-sized; v_call: TRBV6-1; j_call: TRBJ2-1
cdr3_nt: TGTGCCAGCAGCTTAGGGTTAGGGACAGGGGGCTACGAGCAGTACTTC; cdr3_aa: CASSLGLGTGGYEQYF; d_call: TRBD1; clone_size: -; v_call: TRBV11-2; j_call: TRBJ2-7
cdr3_nt: TGTGCCAGGAGAGGGACCGACAGTGAGTCCACAGATACGCAGTATTTT; cdr3_aa: CARRGTDSESTDTQYF; d_call: -; clone_size: few; v_call: TRBV12-3/TRBV12-4; j_call: TRBJ2-3